Listed below are T cell receptor beta chains from one sample, sequenced in a study of CXCR3-negative and CXCR3-positive naive CD8 T cells. TCRdb reprocessed the 5' RACE reads and reports one entry per CDR3 protein, with no DNA. The ten top clones account for approximately 1.7%, within a sample of 70,000 to 100,000 distinct CDR3 sequences. The sample comprised naive CXCR3- CD8+ T cells from blood. The receptors originated from a human donor in good health. Some clones in this sample may be carry-over from other donors' samples. The CDR3 runs from the conserved cysteine through the conserved F or W. The order of the fields is J gene, V gene, CDR3 protein.

>TRBJ2-5|TRBV19
CASSIYLRETQYF
>TRBJ2-3|TRBV9
CASSVQDSATQYF
>TRBJ1-1|TRBV20-1
CSARDYGGVEAFF
>TRBJ2-1|TRBV11-1
CASSSGTLWEWNEQFF
>TRBJ2-5|TRBV12-3/TRBV12-4
CASSLFETQYF
>TRBJ2-7|TRBV20-1
CSARDQGTGDYEQYF
>TRBJ2-7|TRBV9
CASSVGGGEQYF
>TRBJ1-6|TRBV28
CASKGSQDPYNSPLHF
>TRBJ2-7|TRBV7-9
CASSDTDRAGFEQYF
>TRBJ2-5|TRBV10-3
CAINREREETQYF
>TRBJ2-7|TRBV10-2
CASSDGTSGRQYEQYF
>TRBJ2-1|TRBV29-1
CSVDKGSPMYNEQFF
>TRBJ2-5|TRBV7-9
CASSWEETQYF
>TRBJ2-5|TRBV7-9
CASSVEETGAGGEQETQYF
>TRBJ2-1|TRBV11-2
CASSLGSSAEQFF
>TRBJ2-3|TRBV11-2
CASSLDAEREFADTQYF
>TRBJ2-7|TRBV12-3/TRBV12-4
CASSPRQDGEQYF
>TRBJ1-1|TRBV5-6
CASSLKRRGDTEAFF
>TRBJ1-2|TRBV29-1
CSVEGRTEGDNYGYTF
>TRBJ2-3|TRBV4-3
CASSQVRFDTQYF
>TRBJ2-7|TRBV28
CASSSLAGGAEQYF
>TRBJ2-5|TRBV7-2
CASSSGGKETQYF
>TRBJ2-3|TRBV6-6
CASSPGTVTDTQYF
>TRBJ2-1|TRBV4-3
CASSQALAGGYEQFF